The 31 T cell receptor beta chains below all came from one sample that was sequenced in a study of cytomegalovirus exposure and HLA in healthy donors listed by TCRdb under 2017. The library came from the immunoSEQ multiplex PCR assay. For the multiplex PCR, a mixture combining 60 forward primers for TCR Vbeta segments and 13 reverse primers for TCR Jbeta segments was used. TCRdb mirrors the immuneACCESS table, restricted to in-frame sequences. Some clones are absent from its copies; in checked studies, under half trace to an unresolved V gene, and the reason for the others is unknown. Recorded for this sample are under 250,000 clones; more than 75% of them occurred a single time. The ten most abundant clones make up about 1.2% of the sample. The specimen sequenced was PBMCs. These receptors all stem from a human donor in good health.

The chain recombines TRBV9 with TRBJ1-5, with TRBD1 matching over 8 bases. The CDR3 has 14 residues. V lost 4 bases to trimming and J lost 9 bases; unmatched junction nucleotides: 9. Per germline, CDR1 SGDLS and CDR2 YYNGEE. The CDR3 DNA reads as TGTGCCAGCAGCCCCGGACAGGGCCCTACGCCCCAGCATTTT. It codes for CASSPGQGPTPQHF.

The chain couples TRBV7-9 to TRBJ2-3; 7 bases fit TRBD2. Germline CDR1 and CDR2: SEHNR and FQNEAQ (reference sequence). V gave up 1 base and J gave up 0 bases; unmatched junction bases: 4. The CDR3 covers 16 residues. CDR3: CASSLDFGGSTDTQYF. The CDR3 nucleotides are TGTGCCAGCAGCTTAGATTTCGGGGGGAGCACAGATACGCAGTATTTT.

The chain carries TRBV15 and TRBJ2-7, with 7 bases lining up with TRBD2. CDR3 length: 20 residues. CDR1 and CDR2 from the germline V gene are LNHNV and YYDKDF (reference sequence). V was clipped by 0 bases and J by 2 bases; unmatched bases: 19. Here the CDR3 DNA reads TGTGCCACCAGCAGAGATCGTGGGGGGGGTCGCGGAGGGCATACCTACGAGCAGTACTTC. It translates to CATSRDRGGGRGGHTYEQYF. The whole variable domain, remainder taken from reference TRBV15 and TRBJ2-7, is DAMVIQNPRYQVTQFGKPVTLSCSQTLNHNVMYWYQQKSSQAPKLLFHYYDKDFNNEADTPDNFQSRRPNTSFCFLDIRSPGLGDTAMYLCATSRDRGGGRGGHTYEQYFGPGTRLTVT.

The chain combines TRBV9 with TRBJ2-1, with a possible D match to TRBD2 (5 bases). The germline V and J ends were trimmed by 4 bases and 0 bases, with 17 bases remaining between them. In germline, CDR1 is SGDLS, CDR2 YYNGEE. CDR3 length: 17 residues. The CDR3: CASSPRGGRLSYNEQFF. In DNA, the CDR3 is TGTGCCAGCAGCCCCCGTGGCGGGCGCCTCTCCTACAATGAGCAGTTCTTC.

The chain has TRBV6-4 and TRBJ2-1; a weak D match, TRBD1 (5 bases). Per the germline V gene, CDR1 is MRHNA and CDR2 is SNTAGT. This CDR3 is built from 14 residues. Deletions cut 0 bases from V and 9 bases from J, with 12 bases between. The chain's CDR3 is CASSDSGPSSEQFF. Here the CDR3 DNA reads TGTGCCAGCAGTGACTCGGGGCCATCCTCTGAGCAGTTCTTC.

The gene calls are TRBV21-1 and TRBJ1-2; the table's D call of TRBD1 was not tested on the DNA. TRBV21-1 is flagged as a pseudogene. CDR3 length: 15 amino acids. The CDR3 sequence: CASSKVGDNTGGYTF. The CDR3, as DNA: TGTGCCAGCAGCAAAGTAGGGGACAACACCGGTGGCTACACCTTC.

This chain links TRBV5-8 with TRBJ2-4; 12 nucleotides align to TRBD2. The CDR3 is made up of 17 amino acids. The V gene end was trimmed by 3 bases and the J gene end by 8 bases; junction bases not matched to a gene: 12. CDR1 and CDR2 (germline): SGHTS, YDEGEE. The DNA of the CDR3 is TGTGCCAGCAGCTCTCCTAGCGGGAGGGCCGGAGGAGACATTCAGTACTTC. Translating gives CASSSPSGRAGGDIQYF.

This chain joins TRBV11-2 and TRBJ2-3, with 7 bases matching TRBD1. This CDR3 spans 15 amino acids. Germline loops: CDR1 SGHAT, CDR2 FQNNGV. The V segment lost 7 bases and the J segment 5 bases; nucleotides outside the gene matches: 12. CDR3: CASTPGQAGGDTQYF. CDR3 sequence (DNA): TGTGCCAGCACCCCCGGACAGGCAGGAGGAGATACGCAGTATTTT. The variable domain in full, with the rest retrieved from reference TRBV11-2 and TRBJ2-3, is EAGVAQSPRYKIIEKRQSVAFWCNPISGHATLYWYQQILGQGPKLLIQFQNNGVVDDSQLPKDRFSAERLKGVDSTLKIQPAKLEDSAVYLCASTPGQAGGDTQYFGPGTRLTVL.

The V and J genes are TRBV4-2 and TRBJ2-1, with 7 bases aligning to TRBD2. The CDR3 contains 15 residues. CDR1 and CDR2 (germline): LGHNA, YNFKEQ. V lost 1 base and J lost 5; bases outside the gene matches: 5. The CDR3 sequence is CASSQASSGNNEQFF. DNA for the CDR3: TGTGCCAGCAGCCAAGCGTCTAGCGGTAACAATGAGCAGTTCTTC.

The gene calls are TRBV5-6 and TRBJ2-5, with 9 bases identical to TRBD1. In germline, CDR1 is SGHDT, CDR2 YYEEEE. V shed 6 bases, J shed 3 bases, and the junction held 15 bases outside the gene matches. The CDR3 runs to 17 residues. The CDR3 region is CASIQRGTGTGKETQYF. The CDR3 nucleotides read TGTGCCAGCATCCAGAGGGGGACCGGGACAGGGAAAGAGACCCAGTACTTC.

The chain uses TRBV9 and TRBJ1-2; 7 positions agree with TRBD1. In germline, CDR1 is SGDLS, CDR2 YYNGEE. Trimming cost V 1 base and J 8 bases; bases outside gene matches: 14. CDR3 length equals 16 residues. CDR3 region: CASSVRQGEMVGGYTF. DNA of the CDR3: TGTGCCAGCAGCGTACGACAGGGTGAAATGGTTGGAGGCTACACCTTC. The variable domain in full, completed from reference TRBV9 and TRBJ1-2, reads DSGVTQTPKHLITATGQRVTLRCSPRSGDLSVYWYQQSLDQGLQFLIQYYNGEERAKGNILERFSAQQFPDLHSELNLSSLELGDSALYFCASSVRQGEMVGGYTFGSGTRLTVV.

This clone was counted a single time. The chain links TRBV29-1 to TRBJ2-7, with 7 bases aligning to TRBD2. Germline CDR1 is SQVTM and CDR2 is ANQGSEA. V lost 4 bases to trimming and J lost 5 bases; unmatched junction nucleotides: 14. This CDR3 is built from 15 residues. CDR3 residues: CSVVWRGRGWDEQYF. The CDR3 nucleotides read TGCAGCGTTGTCTGGCGAGGGCGGGGGTGGGACGAGCAGTACTTC.

This clone occurred a few times. The rearrangement links TRBV29-1 to TRBJ1-2; no clear D. Germline CDR1 SQVTM, CDR2 ANQGSEA. V was trimmed by 0 bases and J by 2 bases, leaving 7 bases between them. This CDR3 contains 13 residues. The DNA of the CDR3 is TGCAGCGTTGAAGAAGGAGGGAACTATGGCTACACCTTC. Its protein is CSVEEGGNYGYTF.

The V gene is TRBV19, the J gene TRBJ2-3; 7 positions match TRBD1. CDR3 length equals 15 residues. Germline lookup yields CDR1 LNHDA and CDR2 SQIVND (reference sequence). With V trimmed by 4 bases and J by 4 bases, 8 bases remained unmatched. The CDR3: CASSNYRGSPDTQYF. CDR3 sequence (DNA): TGTGCCAGTAGTAACTACAGGGGTTCCCCAGATACGCAGTATTTT.

This clone was seen only a few times. V and J are TRBV5-1 and TRBJ1-4; 8 positions match TRBD1. CDR3 length: 14 amino acids. The germline V gene has CDR1 SGHRS and CDR2 YFSETQ. With 4 bases clipped from V and 9 bases from J, the junction kept 8 bases outside the gene matches. The CDR3 reads CASSLAGGDKKLFF. In DNA, the CDR3 is TGCGCCAGCAGCCTCGCAGGGGGCGATAAAAAACTGTTTTTT.

The rearrangement uses TRBV10-2 and TRBJ2-1; 7 bases match TRBD2. The CDR3 length is 16 residues. From germline, CDR1 is WSHSY and CDR2 SAAADI. The junction had 12 bases not matched to a gene; V was cut back by 8 bases and J by 2 bases. The CDR3 loop is CASLQGPAGTYNEQFF. The CDR3 DNA follows: TGCGCCAGCCTCCAAGGACCAGCGGGGACCTACAATGAGCAGTTCTTC.

The chain employs TRBV15 and TRBJ2-1; 7 bases are a match to TRBD1. V gave up 0 bases and J gave up 3 bases; unmatched junction bases: 8. The CDR3 is 17 amino acids. CDR1 LNHNV and CDR2 YYDKDF come from the germline V gene (reference sequence). The CDR3 DNA sequence: TGTGCCACCAGCAGAGATAGGACAGGAGCCTACTACAATGAGCAGTTCTTC. Its translation is CATSRDRTGAYYNEQFF.

The V gene is TRBV5-6, the J gene TRBJ2-7, with TRBD1 matching 7 bases. J lost 3 bases, V lost 4 bases, and 4 bases had no gene match. The germline V gene encodes CDR1 SGHDT and CDR2 YYEEEE. The CDR3 has 13 amino acids. The CDR3 coding sequence is TGTGCCAGCAGCCGGAACAGGGGCTACGAGCAGTACTTC. Translating it yields CASSRNRGYEQYF.

Remarks on this clone: Compared with germline, one end of the junction differs, possibly owing to a read error. Additional DNA sequences in this sample encode the identical CDR3. The gene calls are TRBV6-4 and TRBJ2-5, with unresolved D. The germline V gene encodes CDR1 MRHNA and CDR2 SNTAGT. The CDR3 consists of 12 residues. The CDR3 loop is CASSDEAETQYF. Here the CDR3 DNA reads TGCGCCAGCAGTGATGAGGCGGAGACCCAGTACTTC.

The chain combines TRBV10-3 with TRBJ2-1; D remains unclear. This CDR3 has 15 residues. The V end lost 5 bases, the J end lost 2 bases, and 13 bases lay between the germline ends. Germline CDR1 is ENHRY and CDR2 is SYGVKD. The CDR3 sequence is CAISRQELTYNEQFF. The DNA for the CDR3 is TGTGCCATCAGTAGGCAGGAACTTACCTACAATGAGCAGTTCTTC.

This clone has a single count. The chain links TRBV5-1 to TRBJ1-2; D not resolved. The germline V gene has CDR1 SGHRS and CDR2 YFSETQ. Trimming removed 4 bases from V and 7 bases from J, with 17 bases in between. This CDR3 has 14 amino acids. The CDR3 reads CASSMEEGSGGYTF. CDR3 in DNA: TGCGCCAGCAGCATGGAAGAGGGTTCGGGTGGCTACACCTTC.

The chain couples TRBV5-1 to TRBJ2-7; 9 bases align to TRBD2. The CDR3 consists of 15 residues. The ends lost 0 bases at V and 4 bases at J; junction bases unmatched: 5. Germline loops: CDR1 SGHRS, CDR2 YFSETQ. The CDR3 protein is CASSLEGTSLYEQYF. CDR3 nucleotide sequence: TGCGCCAGCAGCTTGGAAGGGACTAGCTTGTACGAGCAGTACTTC.

This chain uses TRBV4-1 with TRBJ2-1; D might be TRBD1 (5 bases). The CDR3 is 17 residues long. V was shortened by 1 base and J by 5 bases, with 18 bases between the two germline ends. The V gene's germline CDR1 is MGHRA and CDR2 YSYEKL. For the CDR3, the DNA is TGCGCCAGCAGCCAAGGATCCGTGACAGTCGCCAACAATGAGCAGTTCTTC. Amino acid sequence: CASSQGSVTVANNEQFF.

The rearrangement joins TRBV4-1 to TRBJ2-7, with D hard to call. V was pared by 1 base and J by 3 bases, with 10 bases between. The length of the CDR3 is 14 residues. Germline V gene data show CDR1 as MGHRA and CDR2 as YSYEKL. DNA of the CDR3: TGCGCCAGCAGCCAAGCTACCCCGGGCTACGAGCAGTACTTC. Its protein product is CASSQATPGYEQYF.

The J gene is TRBJ1-2, the V gene TRBV27, with D perhaps TRBD1 (5 bases). The V gene's germline CDR1 is MNHEY and CDR2 SMNVEV (reference sequence). V shed 5 bases and J shed 8 bases, with 21 bases lying between them. This CDR3 is 15 amino acids long. DNA for the CDR3: TGTGCCAGCAGTCCCTCGGGGGGACTATGGTTAGGCTACACCTTC. It yields the protein CASSPSGGLWLGYTF.

The rearrangement joins TRBV7-9 to TRBJ1-5, with 12 nucleotides matching TRBD1. The CDR3 spans 19 residues. Germline V gives CDR1 SEHNR, CDR2 FQNEAQ (reference sequence). V trimming: 1 base; J trimming: 0 bases; junction bases outside the gene matches: 7. The CDR3 here is CASSLDHGTGGYSNQPQHF. CDR3 in DNA: TGTGCCAGCAGCTTAGATCACGGGACAGGGGGCTATAGCAATCAGCCCCAGCATTTT. The full variable domain, with the rest looked up from reference TRBV7-9 and TRBJ1-5, is DTGVSQNPRHKITKRGQNVTFRCDPISEHNRLYWYRQTLGQGPEFLTYFQNEAQLEKSRLLSDRFSAERPKGSFSTLEIQRTEQGDSAMYLCASSLDHGTGGYSNQPQHFGDGTRLSIL.

V and J are TRBV19 and TRBJ2-7; 11 nucleotides line up with TRBD2. CDR3 length: 14 residues. Losses at the gene ends were 6 bases for V and 2 bases for J; bases not matched to a gene: 3. The germline gives CDR1 LNHDA, CDR2 SQIVND (reference sequence). Here the CDR3 reads CASSMTSGTYEQYF. CDR3 DNA: TGTGCCAGTAGCATGACTAGCGGGACCTACGAGCAGTACTTC.

The chain couples TRBV9 to TRBJ2-1; 7 bases fit TRBD2. CDR3 size: 14 residues. V trimming: 6 bases; J trimming: 9 bases; junction bases outside the gene matches: 12. From germline, CDR1 is SGDLS and CDR2 YYNGEE. This CDR3 is CASTFGTGGGEQFF. Written as DNA, the CDR3 is TGTGCCAGCACCTTTGGCACGGGGGGAGGTGAGCAGTTCTTC.

The chain combines TRBV6-5 with TRBJ2-7, with 10 positions matching TRBD1. This CDR3 is built from 16 residues. The germline gives CDR1 MNHEY, CDR2 SVGAGI. Trimming removed 4 bases from V and 7 bases from J; junction bases left unmatched: 13. The CDR3 coding sequence is TGTGCCAGCAGTTTGGGACAGGGGTGGGGGGGGAAGGAGCAGTACTTC. It specifies CASSLGQGWGGKEQYF.

The genes are TRBV7-9 and TRBJ2-1, with 8 bases fitting TRBD2. From germline, CDR1 is SEHNR and CDR2 FQNEAQ (reference sequence). The J segment lost 4 bases and the V segment lost 5 bases, leaving 10 bases of the junction unmatched. This CDR3 comprises 16 residues. The DNA of the CDR3 is TGTGCCAGCAGCCCCCCCAACGGGAGGGTTTACAATGAGCAGTTCTTC. This encodes CASSPPNGRVYNEQFF. Full variable domain (outside the CDR3, taken from reference TRBV7-9 and TRBJ2-1): DTGVSQNPRHKITKRGQNVTFRCDPISEHNRLYWYRQTLGQGPEFLTYFQNEAQLEKSRLLSDRFSAERPKGSFSTLEIQRTEQGDSAMYLCASSPPNGRVYNEQFFGPGTRLTVL.

The rearrangement links TRBV7-9 to TRBJ2-3; D remains ambiguous. This CDR3 comprises 12 residues. V was pared by 2 bases and J by 3 bases, with 3 bases between. The V gene's germline CDR1 is SEHNR and CDR2 FQNEAQ (reference sequence). CDR3 DNA sequence: TGTGCCAGCAGCTTACAGACAGATACGCAGTATTTT. It translates to CASSLQTDTQYF. Full variable domain (outside the CDR3, taken from reference TRBV7-9 and TRBJ2-3): DTGVSQNPRHKITKRGQNVTFRCDPISEHNRLYWYRQTLGQGPEFLTYFQNEAQLEKSRLLSDRFSAERPKGSFSTLEIQRTEQGDSAMYLCASSLQTDTQYFGPGTRLTVL.